Below, 28 T cell receptor beta chains from the same sample are listed, as sequenced in a study of cytomegalovirus exposure and HLA in healthy donors. This PCR relied on a set of 60 Vbeta primers and 13 Jbeta primers. Data came from immunoSEQ multiplex PCR; TCRdb stores just in-frame clones and leaves some out. The table includes 120,000 to 150,000 clones, around 78% detected once. Sequenced input: PBMCs. The receptor set was obtained from a male donor in good health and CMV-seronegative.

V is TRBV4-2 and J is TRBJ2-2, with TRBD2 matching over 10 bases. Looked up from germline, CDR1 is LGHNA and CDR2 is YNFKEQ. The CDR3 has 16 residues. After removal of 4 bases from V and 1 base from J, the junction contained 3 bases not matched to a gene. In nucleotides, the CDR3 is TGTGCCAGCAGCCGGCTAGCGGGGGAGAACACCGGGGAGCTGTTTTTT. It translates to CASSRLAGENTGELFF.

This chain connects TRBV9 to TRBJ1-1; D is uncertain. This CDR3 has 14 residues. V was trimmed by 0 bases and J by 4 bases, leaving 10 bases between them. Per the germline V gene, CDR1 is SGDLS and CDR2 is YYNGEE. The CDR3 protein is CASSVGPSGTEAFF. DNA for the CDR3: TGTGCCAGCAGCGTAGGGCCCTCGGGCACTGAAGCTTTCTTT.

A word on this clone: The junction and the germline gene differ at one end; a read error may be behind it. The rearrangement joins TRBV7-9 to TRBJ2-7; 8 bases match TRBD1. The CDR3 extends over 15 amino acids. Germline V CDR1 and CDR2: SEHNR, FQNEAQ (reference sequence). The CDR3 is CPSSLASAGGHEQYF. CDR3 nucleotide sequence: TGTCCCAGCAGCTTAGCGTCGGCAGGGGGCCACGAGCAGTACTTC.

The chain joins TRBV9 to TRBJ2-2; possible D gene TRBD1, 6 bases. Per germline, CDR1 SGDLS and CDR2 YYNGEE. This CDR3 is built from 15 residues. The V gene lost 4 bases and the J gene lost 7 bases, with 17 bases spanning the gap. In nucleotides, the CDR3 is TGTGCCAGCAGCTCCCGTTCAGGGGTGAACGGGGAGCTGTTTTTT. Encoded protein: CASSSRSGVNGELFF.

The chain couples TRBV30 to TRBJ2-3; D might be TRBD1 (6 bases). Germline CDR1 and CDR2: GTSNPN and SVGIG (reference sequence). The CDR3 has 15 residues. V lost 3 bases and J 2 bases, leaving 15 bases between the germline ends. CDR3 protein: CAWSLGQRNTDTQYF. The CDR3, as DNA: TGTGCCTGGAGCCTTGGACAGAGAAACACAGATACGCAGTATTTT. The complete variable domain, with remaining parts taken from reference TRBV30 and TRBJ2-3, reads SQTIHQWPATLVQPVGSPLSLECTVEGTSNPNLYWYRQAAGRGLQLLFYSVGIGQISSEVPQNLSASRPQDRQFILSSKKLLLSDSGFYLCAWSLGQRNTDTQYFGPGTRLTVL.

The genes are TRBV27 and TRBJ2-7; TRBD2 aligns across 9 bases. The V gene's germline CDR1 is MNHEY and CDR2 SMNVEV (reference sequence). The CDR3 consists of 15 residues. J was trimmed by 2 bases and V by 9 bases; bases with no gene match: 11. In DNA form, the CDR3 reads TGTGCCAGTAAGTCTCGGCTAGCGGGAACCTACGAGCAGTACTTC. Protein: CASKSRLAGTYEQYF.

The chain links TRBV29-1 to TRBJ1-2; TRBD1 matches at 8 bases. The CDR3 sequence is 13 residues long. Trimming cost V 5 bases and J 5 bases; bases outside gene matches: 7. Germline CDR1 is SQVTM and CDR2 is ANQGSEA. This chain's CDR3 is CSVLSQGAYGYTF. CDR3 bases: TGCAGCGTTCTGAGTCAGGGGGCGTATGGCTACACCTTC. Variable domain in full (rest from reference TRBV29-1 and TRBJ1-2): SAVISQKPSRDICQRGTSLTIQCQVDSQVTMMFWYRQQPGQSLTLIATANQGSEATYESGFVIDKFPISRPNLTFSTLTVSNMSPEDSSIYLCSVLSQGAYGYTFGSGTRLTVV.

The rearrangement links TRBV5-1 to TRBJ2-2, with TRBD1 identical over 7 bases. The CDR3 has 14 residues. Germline trimming cut 1 base from V and 5 bases from J; bases unmatched to any gene: 2. Germline CDR1 reads SGHRS; CDR2 reads YFSETQ. CDR3: CASSLRTGTGELFF. The CDR3 DNA follows: TGCGCCAGCAGCTTGAGGACAGGTACCGGGGAGCTGTTTTTT.

Only a few counts were recorded for this clone. The chain has TRBV5-1 and TRBJ1-1; the D gene is possibly TRBD1 (6 bases). V lost 4 bases, J lost 3 bases, and 10 bases lay in between. Per the germline V gene, CDR1 is SGHRS and CDR2 is YFSETQ. CDR3 size: 13 residues. CDR3 region: CASSPKGDTEAFF. DNA of the CDR3: TGCGCCAGCAGCCCGAAGGGGGACACTGAAGCTTTCTTT.

This clone came up once. The chain carries TRBV5-6 and TRBJ2-3, with 8 bases identical to TRBD1. Germline V gene lookup returns CDR1 SGHDT and CDR2 YYEEEE. The V gene end was trimmed by 3 bases and the J gene end by 3 bases; junction bases not matched to a gene: 9. The CDR3 extends over 16 amino acids. This chain's CDR3 is CASSYAGGTGTDTQYF. CDR3 sequence (DNA): TGTGCCAGCAGCTACGCAGGGGGCACTGGTACAGATACGCAGTATTTT.

The chain combines TRBV27 with TRBJ2-2; TRBD1 matches 7 bases. The CDR3 contains 15 residues. J was trimmed by 2 bases and V by 4 bases; bases with no gene match: 4. CDR1 is MNHEY and CDR2 is SMNVEV in the germline V gene (reference sequence). In DNA form, the CDR3 reads TGTGCCAGCAGTTCAAGGGGGCGCAACACCGGGGAGCTGTTTTTT. Its translation is CASSSRGRNTGELFF.

The CDR3 DNA reads as TGCAGCGTTGAAGATTTGGTCAGCTATGGCTACACCTTC. It specifies CSVEDLVSYGYTF. The chain is built from TRBV29-1 and TRBJ1-2; no reliable D call. V lost 0 bases to trimming and J lost 4 bases, with 9 bases between them. Germline V lookup: CDR1 SQVTM, CDR2 ANQGSEA. The CDR3 extends over 13 amino acids.

The V call is TRBV6-1, the J call TRBJ1-1, with TRBD1 matching 7 bases. V was pared by 8 bases and J by 1 base, with 10 bases of the junction left unmatched. The CDR3 has 15 residues. Germline loops: CDR1 MNHNS, CDR2 SASEGT. As DNA, the CDR3 is TGTGCCAGCGGAGCCGGGACAGTAAAGAACACTGAAGCTTTCTTT. Protein product: CASGAGTVKNTEAFF.

The chain links TRBV18 to TRBJ1-4; no reliable D call. Germline V gene data show CDR1 as KGHSH and CDR2 as LQKENI. The V gene lost 3 bases and the J gene lost 7 bases, with 12 bases spanning the gap. The length of the CDR3 is 14 residues. The CDR3 nucleotides read TGTGCCAGCTCACCGGCCGGGTTAAGTGAAAAACTGTTTTTT. As protein: CASSPAGLSEKLFF.

The V call is TRBV7-9, the J call TRBJ2-2; D is perhaps TRBD2 (6 bases). Germline V gives CDR1 SEHNR, CDR2 FQNEAQ (reference sequence). CDR3 length equals 14 residues. Trimming took off 5 bases at V and 7 bases at J, with 14 bases between the two ends. CDR3 sequence (DNA): TGTGCCAGCAGCGCAACACAGCGGGTCGGGGAGCTGTTTTTT. It encodes CASSATQRVGELFF. The whole variable domain, remainder taken from reference TRBV7-9 and TRBJ2-2, is DTGVSQNPRHKITKRGQNVTFRCDPISEHNRLYWYRQTLGQGPEFLTYFQNEAQLEKSRLLSDRFSAERPKGSFSTLEIQRTEQGDSAMYLCASSATQRVGELFFGEGSRLTVL.

This clone has just one count. The CDR3 here is CASSAGGGTRGAAYGYTF. In DNA, the CDR3 is TGTGCCAGCAGTGCGGGGGGGGGAACTCGAGGAGCGGCCTATGGCTACACCTTC. The chain has TRBV2 and TRBJ1-2; weak D call: TRBD1 (5 bases). V dropped 4 bases and J dropped 4 bases, with 25 bases sitting between them. CDR3 size: 18 residues. The germline V gene encodes CDR1 SNHLY and CDR2 FYNNEI.

This sequence joins TRBV7-9 and TRBJ2-7, with 10 nucleotides matching TRBD2. Per the germline V gene, CDR1 is SEHNR and CDR2 is FQNEAQ (reference sequence). V lost 6 bases and J lost 4; bases outside the gene matches: 15. The CDR3 contains 17 residues. CDR3 amino acids: CASRPAGPSGGPYEQYF. The DNA of the CDR3 is TGTGCCAGCAGGCCTGCCGGACCTAGCGGGGGCCCGTACGAGCAGTACTTC.

The chain recombines TRBV4-2 with TRBJ1-3, with D possibly matching TRBD1 (5 bases). The CDR3 sequence is 16 residues long. CDR1 and CDR2 from the germline V gene are LGHNA and YNFKEQ. The V and J ends lost 2 bases and 0 bases respectively, with 11 bases between them. The CDR3 region is CASSQYQGFSGNTIYF. The CDR3 coding sequence is TGTGCCAGCAGCCAATACCAGGGCTTCTCTGGAAACACCATATATTTT.

The chain uses TRBV6-1 and TRBJ2-7; TRBD1 agrees at 7 bases. V gave up 1 base and J gave up 0 bases; unmatched junction bases: 6. From germline, CDR1 is MNHNS and CDR2 SASEGT. This CDR3 spans 16 amino acids. The DNA of the CDR3 is TGTGCCAGCAGTGAAGGTATGGGGGACAGCTCCTACGAGCAGTACTTC. It specifies CASSEGMGDSSYEQYF.

This clone was counted only a few times. The chain employs TRBV29-1 and TRBJ1-1, with 8 nucleotides matching TRBD1. V lost 7 bases and J lost 0; bases outside the gene matches: 13. CDR3 size: 16 residues. Per germline, CDR1 SQVTM and CDR2 ANQGSEA. The CDR3 DNA reads as TGCAGCGCCACCTTCGGACAGGGCCCACTGAACACTGAAGCTTTCTTT. Protein sequence: CSATFGQGPLNTEAFF.

This chain links TRBV5-5 with TRBJ1-1; 8 nucleotides line up with TRBD1. Germline CDR1 and CDR2: SGHKS and YYEKEE (reference sequence). The CDR3 totals 16 residues. With V trimmed by 1 base and J by 2 bases, 7 bases remained unmatched. The CDR3 reads CASSLSRDRGNTEAFF. The CDR3 nucleotides read TGTGCCAGCAGCTTGTCCCGAGACAGGGGCAACACTGAAGCTTTCTTT. Variable domain in full (rest from reference TRBV5-5 and TRBJ1-1): DAGVTQSPTHLIKTRGQQVTLRCSPISGHKSVSWYQQVLGQGPQFIFQYYEKEERGRGNFPDRFSARQFPNYSSELNVNALLLGDSALYLCASSLSRDRGNTEAFFGQGTRLTVV.

This chain connects TRBV6-5 to TRBJ1-2, with D perhaps TRBD1 (6 bases). The ends were cut back, 7 bases at V and 3 bases at J, with 18 bases in the middle. Germline assignment: CDR1 MNHEY and CDR2 SVGAGI. The CDR3 runs to 15 residues. DNA for the CDR3: TGTGCCAGCACCCCGGGGGGCAGGACACACTATGGCTACACCTTC. It codes for CASTPGGRTHYGYTF.

The V gene is TRBV19, the J gene TRBJ1-1; a weak D match, TRBD1 (5 bases). The V end was cut by 6 bases, the J end by 0 bases, with 11 bases between. Per germline, CDR1 LNHDA and CDR2 SQIVND (reference sequence). This CDR3 region has 14 residues. Written as DNA, the CDR3 is TGTGCCAGTAGACCGCAGGGTCTGAACACTGAAGCTTTCTTT. Its protein product is CASRPQGLNTEAFF.

This chain connects TRBV6-5 to TRBJ2-3; D is possibly TRBD1 (5 bases). The V gene's germline CDR1 is MNHEY and CDR2 SVGAGI. This CDR3 spans 14 amino acids. V lost 2 bases, J lost 9 bases, and 15 bases lay in between. The CDR3 reads CASSYPDVSGTQYF. Written as DNA, the CDR3 is TGTGCCAGCAGTTACCCCGACGTGTCAGGGACGCAGTATTTT.

V and J are TRBV25-1 and TRBJ2-2; 8 positions match TRBD1. CDR1 is MGHDK, CDR2 SYGVNS, per germline. Trimming cost V 3 bases and J 4 bases; bases outside gene matches: 10. This CDR3 is 17 amino acids long. CDR3: CASSDRTGTGVTGELFF. CDR3 DNA sequence: TGTGCCAGCAGTGATCGAACCGGGACAGGCGTCACCGGGGAGCTGTTTTTT.

V usage is TRBV27 and J usage is TRBJ2-7, with TRBD1 identical over 7 bases. CDR1 is MNHEY and CDR2 is SMNVEV in the germline V gene (reference sequence). This CDR3 is built from 16 residues. Trimming took 5 bases from V and 0 from J; bases not matched to a gene: 10. CDR3: CASSPTGDDLSYEQYF. In DNA, the CDR3 is TGTGCCAGCAGTCCTACAGGGGATGACCTCTCCTACGAGCAGTACTTC.

This rearrangement joins TRBV25-1 to TRBJ1-1; D is perhaps TRBD1 (6 bases). This CDR3 is 13 amino acids long. Germline-derived CDR1 and CDR2 are MGHDK and SYGVNS. V lost 5 bases and J 7 bases, leaving 14 bases between the germline ends. CDR3 region: CASSSLEQGEAFF. CDR3 DNA: TGTGCCAGCAGTAGCCTTGAACAGGGTGAAGCTTTCTTT.

This clone was seen once. The CDR3 DNA sequence: TGTGCCAGCAGTGCCGAGGGTGCTTCTGGGGAGCTGTTTTTT. Translation gives CASSAEGASGELFF. V usage is TRBV6-4 and J usage is TRBJ2-2; D is perhaps TRBD2 (5 bases). V was trimmed by 4 bases and J by 8 bases, leaving 14 bases between them. Germline V gene lookup returns CDR1 MRHNA and CDR2 SNTAGT. This CDR3 is 14 amino acids long.